The clone carrying this T cell receptor beta chain has ten or more counts. Pregnant or lactating patients were excluded, as were those with uncontrolled infection or other autoimmune disease. These data belong to a study of T cells in Graves' hyperthyroidism and ophthalmopathy. RNA transcripts were the template for amplifying TCR beta CDR3 regions. The HTBI primer set drove a first-round RT-PCR of the TCR CDR3. TCRdb reanalysed the multiplex PCR reads using MiXCR and keeps one entry per CDR3 protein. The sample carries under 350,000 distinct CDR3 sequences, approximately 13% recorded once. The CDR3 sequence is 16 residues long. V shed 4 bases and J shed 3 bases, with 16 bases lying between them.

Sequenced sample: blood. The TCR originated in a woman in her thirties or forties with Graves' ophthalmopathy. V gene TRBV12-3 or TRBV12-4 combines with J gene TRBJ2-1; D is perhaps TRBD2 (6 bases). In nucleotides, the CDR3 is TGTGCCAGCAGTTCCCATCTTGGACTAAACTACAATGAGCAGTTCTTC. This sequence encodes CASSSHLGLNYNEQFF.